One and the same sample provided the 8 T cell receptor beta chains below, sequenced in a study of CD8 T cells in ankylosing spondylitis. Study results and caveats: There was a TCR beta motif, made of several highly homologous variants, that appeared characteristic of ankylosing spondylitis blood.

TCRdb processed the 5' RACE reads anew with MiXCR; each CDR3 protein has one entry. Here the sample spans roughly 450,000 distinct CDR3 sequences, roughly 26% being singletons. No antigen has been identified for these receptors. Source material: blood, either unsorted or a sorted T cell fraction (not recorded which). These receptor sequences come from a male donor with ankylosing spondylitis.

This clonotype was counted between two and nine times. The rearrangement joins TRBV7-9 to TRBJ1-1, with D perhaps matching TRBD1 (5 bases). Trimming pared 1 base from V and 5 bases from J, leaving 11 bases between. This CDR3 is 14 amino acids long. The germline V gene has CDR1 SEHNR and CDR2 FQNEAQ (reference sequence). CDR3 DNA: TGTGCCAGCAGCTTAGTTTCAGGGTATACTGAAGCTTTCTTT. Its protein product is CASSLVSGYTEAFF. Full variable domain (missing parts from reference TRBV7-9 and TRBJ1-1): DTGVSQNPRHKITKRGQNVTFRCDPISEHNRLYWYRQTLGQGPEFLTYFQNEAQLEKSRLLSDRFSAERPKGSFSTLEIQRTEQGDSAMYLCASSLVSGYTEAFFGQGTRLTVV.

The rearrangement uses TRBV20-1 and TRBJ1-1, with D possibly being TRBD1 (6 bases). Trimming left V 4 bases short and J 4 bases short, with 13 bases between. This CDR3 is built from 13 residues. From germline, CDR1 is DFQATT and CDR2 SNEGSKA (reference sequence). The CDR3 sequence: CSAILGGGTEAFF. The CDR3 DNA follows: TGCAGTGCTATTTTAGGGGGTGGCACTGAAGCTTTCTTT.

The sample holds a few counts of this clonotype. CDR3 amino acids: CASSRDRGGNYGYTF. The DNA for the CDR3 is TGTGCCAGCTCCCGTGACAGGGGAGGTAACTATGGCTACACCTTC. The chain uses TRBV7-2 and TRBJ1-2; 8 bases align to TRBD1. The CDR3 consists of 15 residues. Trimming at V came to 8 bases and at J to 1 base, leaving 9 bases not matched to a gene. The germline CDR1 and CDR2 sequences are SGHTA and FQGNSA.

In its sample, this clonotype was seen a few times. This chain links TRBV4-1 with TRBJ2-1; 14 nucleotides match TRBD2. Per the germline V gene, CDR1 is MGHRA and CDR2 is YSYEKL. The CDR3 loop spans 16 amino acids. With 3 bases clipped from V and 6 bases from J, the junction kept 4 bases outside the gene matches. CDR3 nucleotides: TGCGCCAGCAGCCAGGGACTAGCGGGAGAAGGCAATGAGCAGTTCTTC. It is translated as CASSQGLAGEGNEQFF.

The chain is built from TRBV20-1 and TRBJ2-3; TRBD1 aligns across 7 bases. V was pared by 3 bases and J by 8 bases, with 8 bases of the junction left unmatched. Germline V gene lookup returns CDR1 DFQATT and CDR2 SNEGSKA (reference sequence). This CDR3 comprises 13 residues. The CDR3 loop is CSASDREGGTQYF. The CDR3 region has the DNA TGCAGTGCTAGCGACAGGGAAGGGGGTACGCAGTATTTT.

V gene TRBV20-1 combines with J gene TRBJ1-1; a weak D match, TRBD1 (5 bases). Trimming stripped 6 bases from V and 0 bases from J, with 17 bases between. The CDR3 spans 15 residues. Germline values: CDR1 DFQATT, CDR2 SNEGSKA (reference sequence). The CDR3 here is CSAPDWGLMNTEAFF. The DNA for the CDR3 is TGCAGTGCACCCGACTGGGGACTCATGAACACTGAAGCTTTCTTT.

The CDR3 region has the DNA TGTGCCACCAGCAGAGAAGACCCGAGCTCTGGAAACACCATATATTTT. Translating gives CATSREDPSSGNTIYF. The chain couples TRBV15 to TRBJ1-3; the D is unclear. Trimming removed 0 bases at V and 0 bases at J, with 9 bases between. This CDR3 spans 16 amino acids. Germline V gives CDR1 LNHNV, CDR2 YYDKDF (reference sequence).

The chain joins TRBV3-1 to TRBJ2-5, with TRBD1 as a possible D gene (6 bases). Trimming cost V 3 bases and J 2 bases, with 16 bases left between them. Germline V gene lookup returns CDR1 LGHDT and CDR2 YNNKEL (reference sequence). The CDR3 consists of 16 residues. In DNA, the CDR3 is TGTGCCAGCAGCCATCCATTCAGGGGACGGCAAGAGACCCAGTACTTC. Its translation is CASSHPFRGRQETQYF.